The rows below give T cell receptor beta chains drawn from one sample of a study of cytomegalovirus exposure and HLA in healthy donors. Using immunoSEQ multiplex PCR, the repertoire was profiled, and TCRdb retains in-frame clones only, with some absent. The sample has tens of thousands of clones; 70% to 90% are singletons. The specimen was PBMCs. The receptor source for this set is a woman between 18 and 29 years old in good health and CMV-seropositive. CDR3s include the opening cysteine and the closing phenylalanine or tryptophan. Each record gives: D gene, J gene, V gene, clone size, CDR3 DNA, CDR3 protein. A D gene is named only where the DNA matches it firmly. Clone size is shown for a subset of rows, as once, few, many or a class of expanded clone.

.,TRBJ2-1,TRBV6-5,.,TGTGCCAGCAGTTACTCGCAGGGAACGCAGTTCTTC,CASSYSQGTQFF
.,TRBJ2-7,TRBV30,.,TGTGCCTGGAGTGTGGAAAACTGGACTTACGAGCAGTACTTC,CAWSVENWTYEQYF
.,TRBJ2-6,TRBV6-1,medium-sized,TGTGCCAGCAGTGAGATAACGGGGAGCGGGGCCAACGTCCTGACTTTC,CASSEITGSGANVLTF
.,TRBJ2-6,TRBV9,.,TGTGCCAGCGGCAGCTCTGGGGCCAACGTCCTGACTTTC,CASGSSGANVLTF
TRBD1,TRBJ1-2,TRBV5-6,.,TGTGCCAGCATCTACTGGGACAGGGGGACCTCTGAATATGGCTACACCTTC,CASIYWDRGTSEYGYTF
TRBD1,TRBJ1-5,TRBV7-8,.,TGTGCCAGCAGCTCCGAGACAGGGGGCGGAGGTCAGCCCCAGCATTTT,CASSSETGGGGQPQHF
TRBD2,TRBJ2-7,TRBV7-9,.,TGTGCCAGCAGCCGCGGGGGAAGGGCTGACCCTACCTCCTACGAGCAGTACTTC,CASSRGGRADPTSYEQYF
.,TRBJ1-1,TRBV2,.,TGTGCCAGCAGTGAAGAGACAGTAAACACTGAAGCTTTCTTT,CASSEETVNTEAFF
TRBD2,TRBJ2-5,TRBV13,.,TGTGCCAGCAGCTTTGGGAGGGGCCACCAAGAGACCCAGTACTTC,CASSFGRGHQETQYF
TRBD1,TRBJ2-1,TRBV30,.,TGTGCCAGAGGGACAGACAATAACCGAAAAACCTACAATGAGCAGTTCTTC,CARGTDNNRKTYNEQFF
TRBD1,TRBJ1-2,TRBV28,.,TGTGCCAGCAGTAAACAGGGGGCGAAGCTCTATGGCTACACCTTC,CASSKQGAKLYGYTF
TRBD2,TRBJ2-3,TRBV11-3,.,TGTGCCAGCAGCCAATCCCGAATAGCGGGGGATACGCAGTATTTT,CASSQSRIAGDTQYF
TRBD2,TRBJ2-1,TRBV27,.,TGTGCCAGCAGACCGGGACTAGTTTTCAATGAGCAGTTCTTC,CASRPGLVFNEQFF
.,TRBJ2-1,TRBV9,.,TGTGCCAGCAGCGTAGAAGGGCAGGGGGGATACAATGAGCAGTTCTTC,CASSVEGQGGYNEQFF
.,TRBJ1-3,TRBV18,.,TGTGCCAGCTCACCAACAGTTAGCTCTGGAAACACCATATATTTT,CASSPTVSSGNTIYF
TRBD1,TRBJ1-1,TRBV5-1,.,TGCGCCAGCAGCATGGAGGGGGCAACTGAAGCTTTCTTT,CASSMEGATEAFF
.,TRBJ1-1,TRBV5-1,.,TGCGCCAGCAGCTTTCAGTTTGGGGGGTTGGACACTGAAGCTTTCTTT,CASSFQFGGLDTEAFF
TRBD2,TRBJ2-5,TRBV28,.,TGTGCCAGCAGTTTATCTCCGGGAGGTGAGGAGACCCAGTACTTC,CASSLSPGGEETQYF
.,TRBJ2-6,TRBV7-6,.,TGTGCCAGCAGCTTAAATGTTAGATTCTCTGGGGCCAACGTCCTGACTTTC,CASSLNVRFSGANVLTF
.,TRBJ1-6,TRBV4-3,once,TGCGCCAGCAGCCAAGTTCTCGGGAGGGGGAGCTCCTATAATTCACCCCTCCACTTT,CASSQVLGRGSSYNSPLHF
TRBD2,TRBJ2-1,TRBV30,.,TGTGCCTGGAGGGAGGGACTAGCGGGGAATGAGCAGTTCTTC,CAWREGLAGNEQFF
.,TRBJ2-6,TRBV9,.,TGTGCCAGCAATCTCCCTGGGGCCAACGTCCTGACTTTC,CASNLPGANVLTF
.,TRBJ1-5,TRBV6-5,.,TGTGCCAGCAGCACAGGTGCAGGGAATCAGCCCCAGCATTTT,CASSTGAGNQPQHF
TRBD2,TRBJ2-7,TRBV6-5,.,TGTGCCAGCAGTTACATGGGCGGGAGACGCGAGCAGTACTTC,CASSYMGGRREQYF
.,TRBJ1-6,TRBV19,.,TGTGCCAGTAGTATCGCGGGTTTAGGCTCACCCCTCCACTTT,CASSIAGLGSPLHF
.,TRBJ2-5,TRBV5-1,.,TGCGCCAGCAGCTTGGATGCCCTAGGGGTATCGGAGACCCAGTACTTC,CASSLDALGVSETQYF
.,TRBJ1-1,TRBV2,.,TGTGCCAGCAGTGAAGTGCGTAACACTGAAGCTTTCTTT,CASSEVRNTEAFF
.,TRBJ1-5,TRBV5-6,.,TGTGCCAGCAGCTCGCGAGGGGGTACGAGCAATCAGCCCCAGCATTTT,CASSSRGGTSNQPQHF
TRBD1,TRBJ1-1,TRBV6-1,.,TGTGCCAGCAGTCCTCACAGGGGATCGGGAACTGAAGCTTTCTTT,CASSPHRGSGTEAFF
.,TRBJ2-1,TRBV14,.,TGTGCCAGCAGCCAAGTAAGGGGGGGTTACAATGAGCAGTTCTTC,CASSQVRGGYNEQFF
.,TRBJ1-1,TRBV5-1,.,TGCGCCAGCAGCTTATCCGGGGCTGAAGCTTTCTTT,CASSLSGAEAFF
TRBD1,TRBJ1-1,TRBV7-2,.,TGTGCCAGCAGCTTACACCTTACAGGGGCGGGGGCTTTCTTT,CASSLHLTGAGAFF
.,TRBJ2-5,TRBV14,.,TGTGCCAGCAGCCAAGTCTCAGGTTGGGAGACCCAGTACTTC,CASSQVSGWETQYF
.,TRBJ2-3,TRBV6-6,.,TGTGCCAGCAGTTACCACAGGAAAAGCACAGATACGCAGTATTTT,CASSYHRKSTDTQYF
.,TRBJ1-2,TRBV6-4,few,.,CASSSSPDGTGSNYGYTF
.,TRBJ1-4,TRBV9,once,TGTGCCAGCAGCGCCCCCGGGGAAAAACTGTTTTTT,CASSAPGEKLFF
.,TRBJ2-7,TRBV18,.,TGTGCCAGCTCCCGGGACTCCTCCTACGAGCAGTACTTC,CASSRDSSYEQYF
TRBD2,TRBJ2-3,TRBV4-1,.,TGCGCCAGCAGCCCCAAGCGGGAGGCCCGCACAGATACGCAGTATTTT,CASSPKREARTDTQYF
TRBD2,TRBJ2-3,TRBV29-1,.,TGCAGCGTTGACGGGACTAGCGGGGGGGCCTCAGATACGCAGTATTTT,CSVDGTSGGASDTQYF
TRBD1,TRBJ1-5,TRBV28,.,TGTGCCAGCACCCTGACAGGGGGCGCCGGCAATCAGCCCCAGCATTTT,CASTLTGGAGNQPQHF
TRBD2,TRBJ2-1,TRBV9,.,TGTGCCAGCAGCGTAGCCATAGCGGGGGGGTACAATGAGCAGTTCTTC,CASSVAIAGGYNEQFF
.,TRBJ2-3,TRBV6-4,.,TGTGCCAGCAGTCCAAGGGGGGGCGGGGCAGATACGCAGTATTTT,CASSPRGGGADTQYF
.,TRBJ1-5,TRBV19,.,TGTGCCAGTTCCCTGGGCCCGTTCAATCAGCCCCAGCATTTT,CASSLGPFNQPQHF
.,TRBJ2-7,TRBV4-1,few,TGCGCCAGCAGCGCCTCAGGGAACGTCTACGAGCAGTACTTC,CASSASGNVYEQYF
TRBD1,TRBJ1-2,TRBV29-1,.,TGCAGCGTTGTTGGTCCGGGGACAGGGTATTCATATGGCTACACCTTC,CSVVGPGTGYSYGYTF
.,TRBJ1-2,TRBV5-1,.,TGCGCCAGCAGCTTGGTCCAGGATTATGGCTACACCTTC,CASSLVQDYGYTF
.,TRBJ1-5,TRBV30,few,TGTGCCTGGTCGTCGGGGAGTTATAGCAATCAGCCCCAGCATTTT,CAWSSGSYSNQPQHF
.,TRBJ2-2,TRBV28,.,TGTGCCAGCAGTTTATATGGGCAGGCGAACACCGGGGAGCTGTTTTTT,CASSLYGQANTGELFF
.,TRBJ2-6,TRBV28,.,TGTGCCTCACTGCAAGGGGGATCCTACTCTGGGGCCAACGTCCTGACTTTC,CASLQGGSYSGANVLTF
TRBD1,TRBJ2-2,TRBV2,.,TGTGCCAGCAAAGGACAGGGCCGTACCGGGGAGCTGTTTTTT,CASKGQGRTGELFF
.,TRBJ1-5,TRBV2,.,TGTGCCAGCAGTGAGAGGTCCCTCGGGGTTAGGGATCAGCCCCAGCATTTT,CASSERSLGVRDQPQHF
TRBD1,TRBJ2-7,TRBV6-6,.,TGTGCCAGCAGCCAATACAGGGGGACCTACGAGCAGTACTTC,CASSQYRGTYEQYF
TRBD1,TRBJ1-2,TRBV7-2,.,TGTGCCAGCAGCTTACGGGACAGCCAAATCTATGGCTACACCTTC,CASSLRDSQIYGYTF